This T cell receptor beta chain comes out of a study of Ad26.COV2.S vaccination and SARS-CoV-2 variants. Repertoires were generated with immunoSEQ multiplex PCR, while TCRdb's copy carries only in-frame clones and drops some. The sample yields about 680,000 clones, roughly nine tenths seen once. Whole-study results and caveats: Placebo recipients showed lower spike-specific TCR breadth than vaccinees.

About this clone itself: Its antigen is unidentified.

Treatment defined: around 19 received Ad26.COV2.S at low or high dose, single or two shots; roughly five received placebo; per-sample allocation not given. Day 63 following the first vaccine or placebo injection was when the samples were taken. Per the germline V gene, CDR1 is ENHRY and CDR2 is SYGVKD. J lost 0 bases, V lost 4 bases, and 3 bases had no gene match. The CDR3 runs to 17 residues. The origin of this receptor is a person between 18 and 60 years old who received the Ad26.COV2.S COVID-19 vaccine or a placebo. The specimen was peripheral blood, collected in a trial of Ad26.COV2.S vaccine versus placebo. The V call is TRBV10-3, the J call TRBJ2-2; 12 bases map to TRBD2. The CDR3, as DNA: TGTGCCATCAGTGTACTAGCGGGAGGTGCGAACACCGGGGAGCTGTTTTTT. Amino acid sequence: CAISVLAGGANTGELFF.